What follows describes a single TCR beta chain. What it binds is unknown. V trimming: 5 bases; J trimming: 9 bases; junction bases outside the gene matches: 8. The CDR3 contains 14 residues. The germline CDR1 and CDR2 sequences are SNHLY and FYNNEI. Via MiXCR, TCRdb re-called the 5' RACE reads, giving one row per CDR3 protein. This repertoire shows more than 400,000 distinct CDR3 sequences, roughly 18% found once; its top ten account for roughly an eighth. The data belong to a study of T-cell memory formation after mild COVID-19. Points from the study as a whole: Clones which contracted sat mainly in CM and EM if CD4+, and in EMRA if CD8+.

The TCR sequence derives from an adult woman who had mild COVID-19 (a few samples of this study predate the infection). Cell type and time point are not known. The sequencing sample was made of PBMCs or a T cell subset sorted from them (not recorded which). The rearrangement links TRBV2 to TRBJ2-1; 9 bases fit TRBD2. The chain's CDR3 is CASSTGLALSEQFF. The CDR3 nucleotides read TGTGCCAGCAGTACGGGACTAGCCTTGAGTGAGCAGTTCTTC.